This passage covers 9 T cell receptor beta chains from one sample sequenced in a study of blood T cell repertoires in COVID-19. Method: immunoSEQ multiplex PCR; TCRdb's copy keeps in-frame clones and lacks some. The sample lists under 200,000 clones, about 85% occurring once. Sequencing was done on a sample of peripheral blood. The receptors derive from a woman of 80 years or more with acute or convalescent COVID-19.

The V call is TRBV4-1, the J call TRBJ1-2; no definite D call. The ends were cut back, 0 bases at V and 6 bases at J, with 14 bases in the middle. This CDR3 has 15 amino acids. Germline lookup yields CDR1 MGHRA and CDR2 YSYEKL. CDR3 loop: CASSQESQTRNGYTF. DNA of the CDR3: TGCGCCAGCAGCCAAGAGTCACAGACGAGAAATGGCTACACCTTC.

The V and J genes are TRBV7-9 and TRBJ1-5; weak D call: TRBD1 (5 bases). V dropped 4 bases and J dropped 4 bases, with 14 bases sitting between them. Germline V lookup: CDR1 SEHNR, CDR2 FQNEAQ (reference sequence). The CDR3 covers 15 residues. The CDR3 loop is CASSSTREVNQPQHF. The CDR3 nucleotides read TGTGCCAGCAGCTCAACCAGGGAGGTGAATCAGCCCCAGCATTTT.

The CDR3 spells CASSVEKGGYGYTF. The DNA of the CDR3 is TGTGCCAGCAGTGTGGAGAAAGGGGGCTATGGCTACACCTTC. The chain has TRBV2 and TRBJ1-2, with TRBD1 as a possible D gene (6 bases). Germline values: CDR1 SNHLY, CDR2 FYNNEI. The CDR3 is 14 amino acids. Trimming cost V 4 bases and J 4 bases, with 13 bases left between them.

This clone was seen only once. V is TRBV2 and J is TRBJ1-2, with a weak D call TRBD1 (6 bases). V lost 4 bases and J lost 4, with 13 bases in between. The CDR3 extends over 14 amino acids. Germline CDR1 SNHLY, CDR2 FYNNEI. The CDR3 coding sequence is TGTGCCAGCAGTGCCCAGACAGGAGTCTATGGCTACACCTTC. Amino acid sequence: CASSAQTGVYGYTF.

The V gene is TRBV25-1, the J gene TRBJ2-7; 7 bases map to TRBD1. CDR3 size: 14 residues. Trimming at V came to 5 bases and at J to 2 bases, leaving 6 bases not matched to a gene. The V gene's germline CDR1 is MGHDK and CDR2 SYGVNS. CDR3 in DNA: TGTGCCAGCAGTCGCGACAGGGAGACCTACGAGCAGTACTTC. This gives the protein CASSRDRETYEQYF.

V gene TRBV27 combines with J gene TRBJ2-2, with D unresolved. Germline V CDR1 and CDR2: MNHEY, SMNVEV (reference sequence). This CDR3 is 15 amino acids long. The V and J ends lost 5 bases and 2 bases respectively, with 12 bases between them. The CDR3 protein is CASSKQIRNTGELFF. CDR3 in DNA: TGTGCCAGCAGTAAACAGATCCGAAACACCGGGGAGCTGTTTTTT.

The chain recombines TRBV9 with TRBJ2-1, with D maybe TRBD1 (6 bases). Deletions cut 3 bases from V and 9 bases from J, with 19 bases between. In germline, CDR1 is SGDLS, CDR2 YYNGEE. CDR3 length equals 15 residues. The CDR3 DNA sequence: TGTGCCAGCAGCGCCCTAACAGCAGGGGCAGGTGAGCAGTTCTTC. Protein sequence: CASSALTAGAGEQFF.

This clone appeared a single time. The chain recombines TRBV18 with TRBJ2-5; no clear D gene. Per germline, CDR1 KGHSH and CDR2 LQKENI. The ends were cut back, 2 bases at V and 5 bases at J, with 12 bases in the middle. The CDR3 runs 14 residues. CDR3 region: CASSPGQAPETQYF. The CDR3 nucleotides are TGTGCCAGCTCACCAGGGCAGGCGCCCGAGACCCAGTACTTC.

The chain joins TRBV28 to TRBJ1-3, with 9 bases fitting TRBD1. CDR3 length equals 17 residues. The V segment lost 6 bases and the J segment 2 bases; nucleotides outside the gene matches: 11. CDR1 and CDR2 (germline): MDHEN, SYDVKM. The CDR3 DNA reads TGTGCCAGCAGGGATTGGGACAGGGTATTAGCTGGAAACACCATATATTTT. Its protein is CASRDWDRVLAGNTIYF.